One T cell receptor (beta chain) is described in this entry. As yet, its antigen is unknown. The record originates from a study of T cells after yellow fever vaccination. Points from the study as a whole: Weaker in magnitude, the secondary response showed a faster peak on day 5 versus 15. Post-booster repertoires contained most primary-vaccination clones again (roughly 97% CD4, around 88% CD8).

Trimming removed 3 bases at V and 10 bases at J, with 13 bases between. The CDR3 spans 13 residues. Germline values: CDR1 MNHEY, CDR2 SVGAGI. Template-switching 5'RACE yielded the TCR cDNA; a universal primer site and UMIs were added in the process. TCRdb passed the 5' RACE reads through MiXCR, listing each CDR3 protein once. The sample includes some 160,000 distinct CDR3 sequences, approximately 9.9% of them seen just once. This rearrangement joins TRBV6-5 to TRBJ2-1; D possibly uses TRBD1 or TRBD2 (5 bases each). This specimen consisted of CD8+ T cells sorted from PBMCs, obtained 45 days after the yellow fever booster vaccination. This clonotype was sampled from a man between 18 and 35 years old who received the YFV17D yellow fever vaccine. CDR3 residues: CASSYASRDEQFF. CDR3 DNA sequence: TGTGCCAGCAGTTATGCTAGTAGGGACGAGCAGTTCTTC.